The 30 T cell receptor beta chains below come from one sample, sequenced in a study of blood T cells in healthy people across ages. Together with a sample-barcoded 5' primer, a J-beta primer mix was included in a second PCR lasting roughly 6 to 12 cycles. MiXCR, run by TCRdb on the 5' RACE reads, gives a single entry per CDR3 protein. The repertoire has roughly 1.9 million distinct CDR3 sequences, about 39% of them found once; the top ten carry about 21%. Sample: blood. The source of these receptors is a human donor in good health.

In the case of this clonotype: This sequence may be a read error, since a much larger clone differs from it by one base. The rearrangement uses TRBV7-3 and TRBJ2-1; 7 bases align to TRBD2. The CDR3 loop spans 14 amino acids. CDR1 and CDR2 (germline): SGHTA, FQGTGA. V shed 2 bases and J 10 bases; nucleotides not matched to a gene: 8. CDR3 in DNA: TGTGCCAGCAGCTTACTAGCGGACTCCTACGAGCAGTTCTTC. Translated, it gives CASSLLADSYEQFF.

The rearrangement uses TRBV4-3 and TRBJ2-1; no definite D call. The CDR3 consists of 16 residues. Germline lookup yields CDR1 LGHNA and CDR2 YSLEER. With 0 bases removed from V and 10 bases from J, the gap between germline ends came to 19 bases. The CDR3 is CASSQENDVVRREQFF. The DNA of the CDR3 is TGCGCCAGCAGCCAAGAAAACGACGTAGTGCGGCGGGAGCAGTTCTTC.

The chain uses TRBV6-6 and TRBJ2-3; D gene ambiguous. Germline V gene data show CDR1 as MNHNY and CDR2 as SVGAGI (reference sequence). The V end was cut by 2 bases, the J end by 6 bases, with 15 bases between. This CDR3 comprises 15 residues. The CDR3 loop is CASSYPNAKSDTQYF. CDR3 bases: TGTGCCAGCAGTTACCCAAACGCAAAGAGTGATACGCAGTATTTT.

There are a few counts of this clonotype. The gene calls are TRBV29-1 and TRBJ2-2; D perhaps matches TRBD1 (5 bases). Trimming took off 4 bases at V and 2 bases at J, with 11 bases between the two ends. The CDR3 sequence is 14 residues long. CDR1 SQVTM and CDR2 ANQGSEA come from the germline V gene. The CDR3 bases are TGCAGCGTTGCCAGGGCAGTAAACACCGGGGAGCTGTTTTTT. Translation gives CSVARAVNTGELFF.

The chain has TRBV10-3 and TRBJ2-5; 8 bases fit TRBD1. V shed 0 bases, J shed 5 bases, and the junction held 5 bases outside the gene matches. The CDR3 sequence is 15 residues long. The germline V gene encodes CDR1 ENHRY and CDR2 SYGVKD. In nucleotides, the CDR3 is TGTGCCATCAGTGAGTCGGAGACAGGGGATGAGACCCAGTACTTC. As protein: CAISESETGDETQYF.

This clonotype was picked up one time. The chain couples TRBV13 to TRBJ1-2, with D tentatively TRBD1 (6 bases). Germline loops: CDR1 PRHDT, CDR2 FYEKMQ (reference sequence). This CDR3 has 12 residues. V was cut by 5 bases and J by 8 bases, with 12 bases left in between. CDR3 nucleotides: TGTGCCAGCAGCAGCGCAGGGGTCGGCTACACCTTC. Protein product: CASSSAGVGYTF.

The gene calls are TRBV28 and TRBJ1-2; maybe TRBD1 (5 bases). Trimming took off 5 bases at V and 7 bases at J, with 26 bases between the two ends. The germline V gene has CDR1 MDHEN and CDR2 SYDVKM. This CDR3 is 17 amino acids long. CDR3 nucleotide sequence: TGTGCCAGCAGTATTCAAGGGGATCGCAGAGGATGGGGTGGCTACACCTTC. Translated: CASSIQGDRRGWGGYTF.

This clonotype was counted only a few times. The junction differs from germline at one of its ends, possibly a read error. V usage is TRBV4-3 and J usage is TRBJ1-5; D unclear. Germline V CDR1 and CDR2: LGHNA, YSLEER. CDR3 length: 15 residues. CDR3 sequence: CASSQELAGNQPQHF. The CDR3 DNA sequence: TGCGCCAGCAGCCAAGAATTGGCCGGCAACCAGCCCCAGCATTTT.

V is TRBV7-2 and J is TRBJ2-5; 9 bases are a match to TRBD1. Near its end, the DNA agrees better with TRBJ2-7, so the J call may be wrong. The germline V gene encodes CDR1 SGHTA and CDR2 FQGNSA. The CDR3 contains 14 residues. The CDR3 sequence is CASSLGTGVGEQYF. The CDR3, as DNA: TGTGCCAGCAGCTTAGGGACAGGGGTAGGCGAGCAGTACTTC.

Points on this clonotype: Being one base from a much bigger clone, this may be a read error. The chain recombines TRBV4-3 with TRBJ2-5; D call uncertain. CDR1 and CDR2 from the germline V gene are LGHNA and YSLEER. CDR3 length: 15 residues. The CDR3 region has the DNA TGCGTCAGCAGCCAAGAGTACTCGACGGGTCGGACCCAGTACTTC. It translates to CVSSQEYSTGRTQYF.

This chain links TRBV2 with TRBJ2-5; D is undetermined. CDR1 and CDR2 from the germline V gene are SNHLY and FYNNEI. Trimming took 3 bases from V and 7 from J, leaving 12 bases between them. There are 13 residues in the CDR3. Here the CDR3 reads CASSDFPLGTQYF. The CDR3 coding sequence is TGTGCCAGCAGTGACTTTCCCTTGGGGACCCAGTACTTC.

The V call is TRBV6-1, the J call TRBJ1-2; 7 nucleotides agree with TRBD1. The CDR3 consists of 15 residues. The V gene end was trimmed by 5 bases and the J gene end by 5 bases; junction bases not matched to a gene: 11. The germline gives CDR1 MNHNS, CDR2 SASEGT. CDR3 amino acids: CASSNRDRGMYGYTF. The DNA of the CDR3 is TGTGCCAGCAGTAACCGGGACAGAGGCATGTATGGCTACACCTTC.

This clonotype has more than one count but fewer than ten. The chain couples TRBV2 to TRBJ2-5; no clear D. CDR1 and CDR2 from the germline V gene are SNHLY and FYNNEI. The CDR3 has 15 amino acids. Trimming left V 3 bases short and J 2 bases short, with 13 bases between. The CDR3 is CASSDIGGTQETQYF. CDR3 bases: TGTGCCAGCAGTGACATTGGTGGAACACAAGAGACCCAGTACTTC.

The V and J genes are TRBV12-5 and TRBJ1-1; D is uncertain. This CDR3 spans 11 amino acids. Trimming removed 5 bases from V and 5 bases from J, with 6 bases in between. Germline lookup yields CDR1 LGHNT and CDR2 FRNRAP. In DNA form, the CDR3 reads TGTGCTAGTGGTCTACGTACTGAAGCTTTCTTT. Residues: CASGLRTEAFF.

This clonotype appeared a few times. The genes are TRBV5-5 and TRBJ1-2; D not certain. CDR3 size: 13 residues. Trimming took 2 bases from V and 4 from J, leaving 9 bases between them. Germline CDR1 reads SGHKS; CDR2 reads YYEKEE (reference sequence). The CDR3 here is CASSFSTLYGYTF. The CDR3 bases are TGTGCCAGCAGCTTTAGCACCCTCTATGGCTACACCTTC.

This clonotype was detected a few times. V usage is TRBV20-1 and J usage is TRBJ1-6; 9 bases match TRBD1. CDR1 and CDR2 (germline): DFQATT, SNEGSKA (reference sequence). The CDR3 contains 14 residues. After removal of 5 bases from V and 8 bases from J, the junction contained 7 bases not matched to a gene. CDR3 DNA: TGCAGTGCTGGATCCGGGACAGGGTATTCACCCCTCCACTTT. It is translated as CSAGSGTGYSPLHF.

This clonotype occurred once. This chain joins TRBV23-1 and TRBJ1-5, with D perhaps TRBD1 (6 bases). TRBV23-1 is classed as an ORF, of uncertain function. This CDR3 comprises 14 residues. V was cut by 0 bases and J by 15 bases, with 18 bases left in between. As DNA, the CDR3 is TGCGCCAGCAGTCAATCAGCAGGGGAGAAGTTAAGGCATTTT. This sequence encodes CASSQSAGEKLRHF.

The CDR3 sequence: CASSQRPGFDEQYF. The CDR3 DNA reads TGCGCCAGCAGCCAGCGTCCAGGCTTCGACGAGCAGTACTTC. V is TRBV4-1 and J is TRBJ2-7; D is unresolved. Between the trimmed V and J ends, which lost 3 bases and 5 bases, there was a span of 14 bases. The CDR3 contains 14 residues. CDR1 and CDR2 from the germline V gene are MGHRA and YSYEKL.

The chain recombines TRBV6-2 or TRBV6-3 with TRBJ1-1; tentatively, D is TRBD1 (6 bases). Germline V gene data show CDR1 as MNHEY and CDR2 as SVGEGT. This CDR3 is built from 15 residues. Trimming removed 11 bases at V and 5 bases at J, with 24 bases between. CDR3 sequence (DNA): TGTGCCGGCCTTCTTGGACAGTCCCCGAGGACTGAAGCTTTCTTT. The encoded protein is CAGLLGQSPRTEAFF.

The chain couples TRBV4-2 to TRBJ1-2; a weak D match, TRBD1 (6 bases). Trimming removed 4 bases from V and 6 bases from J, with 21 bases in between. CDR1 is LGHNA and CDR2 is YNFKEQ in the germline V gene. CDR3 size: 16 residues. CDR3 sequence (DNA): TGTGCCAGCAGCCGATCCCGGGTCTGGGGGGCTGATGGCTACACCTTC. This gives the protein CASSRSRVWGADGYTF.

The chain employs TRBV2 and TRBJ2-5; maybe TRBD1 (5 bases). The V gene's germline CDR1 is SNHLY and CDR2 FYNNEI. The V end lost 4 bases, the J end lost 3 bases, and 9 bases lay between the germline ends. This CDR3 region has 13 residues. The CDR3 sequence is CASSGGREETQYF. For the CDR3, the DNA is TGTGCCAGCAGTGGAGGCAGGGAAGAGACCCAGTACTTC.

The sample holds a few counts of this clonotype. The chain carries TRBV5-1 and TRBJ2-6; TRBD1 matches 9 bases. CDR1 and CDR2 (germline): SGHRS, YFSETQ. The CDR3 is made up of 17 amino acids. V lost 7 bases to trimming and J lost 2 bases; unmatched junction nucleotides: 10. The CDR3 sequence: CASAPGQGYPGANVLTF. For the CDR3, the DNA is TGCGCCAGCGCCCCGGGACAGGGATACCCTGGGGCCAACGTCCTGACTTTC.

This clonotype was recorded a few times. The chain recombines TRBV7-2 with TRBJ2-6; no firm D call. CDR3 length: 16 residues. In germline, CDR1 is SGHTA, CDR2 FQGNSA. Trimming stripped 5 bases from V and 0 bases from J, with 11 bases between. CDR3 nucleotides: TGTGCCAGCAGCCACGCCCCTTCCTCTGGGGCCAACGTCCTGACTTTC. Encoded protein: CASSHAPSSGANVLTF.

The chain's CDR3 is CSASPNSGGPGDTQYF. In DNA, the CDR3 is TGCAGTGCTAGCCCTAATTCGGGGGGGCCTGGAGATACGCAGTATTTT. This chain links TRBV20-1 with TRBJ2-3, with TRBD2 matching over 8 bases. This CDR3 contains 16 residues. Germline V gene data show CDR1 as DFQATT and CDR2 as SNEGSKA (reference sequence). V shed 3 bases and J 5 bases; nucleotides not matched to a gene: 13.

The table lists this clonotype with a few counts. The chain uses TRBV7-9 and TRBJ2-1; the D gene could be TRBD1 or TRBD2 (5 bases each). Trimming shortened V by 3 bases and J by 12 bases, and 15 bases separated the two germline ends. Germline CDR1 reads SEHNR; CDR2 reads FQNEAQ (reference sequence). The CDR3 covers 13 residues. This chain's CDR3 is CASSFNPGRSQFF. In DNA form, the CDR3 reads TGTGCCAGCAGCTTTAATCCGGGACGTTCGCAGTTCTTC.

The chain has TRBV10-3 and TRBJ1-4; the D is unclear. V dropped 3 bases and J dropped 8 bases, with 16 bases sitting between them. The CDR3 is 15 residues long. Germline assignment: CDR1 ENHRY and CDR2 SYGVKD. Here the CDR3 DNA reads TGTGCCATCAGTGATAGTCAGGCGGTTAAGGAAAAACTGTTTTTT. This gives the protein CAISDSQAVKEKLFF.

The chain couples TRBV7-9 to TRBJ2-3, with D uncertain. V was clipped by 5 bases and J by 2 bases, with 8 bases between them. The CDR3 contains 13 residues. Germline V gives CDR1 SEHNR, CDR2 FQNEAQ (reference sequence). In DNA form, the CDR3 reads TGTGCCAGCAGCAAGACCCTCACAGATACGCAGTATTTT. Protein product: CASSKTLTDTQYF.

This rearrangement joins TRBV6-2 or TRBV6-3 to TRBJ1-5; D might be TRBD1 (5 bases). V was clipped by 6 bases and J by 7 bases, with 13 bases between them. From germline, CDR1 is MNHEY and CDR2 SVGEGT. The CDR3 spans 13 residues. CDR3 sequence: CASSNLREQPQHF. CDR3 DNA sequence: TGTGCCAGCAGCAACCTCAGGGAGCAGCCCCAGCATTTT.

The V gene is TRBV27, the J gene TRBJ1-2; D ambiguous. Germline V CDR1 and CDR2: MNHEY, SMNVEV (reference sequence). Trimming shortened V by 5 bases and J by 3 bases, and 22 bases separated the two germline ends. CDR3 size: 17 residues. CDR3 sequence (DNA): TGTGCCAGCAGTCGGGGTCGGTTGGAGGGTGCCTACTATGGCTACACCTTC. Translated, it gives CASSRGRLEGAYYGYTF.

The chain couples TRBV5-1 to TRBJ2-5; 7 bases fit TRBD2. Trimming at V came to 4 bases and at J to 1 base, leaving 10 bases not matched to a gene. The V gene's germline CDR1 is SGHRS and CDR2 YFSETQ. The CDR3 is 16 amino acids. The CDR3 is CASSPASASGQETQYF. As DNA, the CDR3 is TGCGCCAGCAGCCCAGCTAGTGCTAGCGGCCAAGAGACCCAGTACTTC.